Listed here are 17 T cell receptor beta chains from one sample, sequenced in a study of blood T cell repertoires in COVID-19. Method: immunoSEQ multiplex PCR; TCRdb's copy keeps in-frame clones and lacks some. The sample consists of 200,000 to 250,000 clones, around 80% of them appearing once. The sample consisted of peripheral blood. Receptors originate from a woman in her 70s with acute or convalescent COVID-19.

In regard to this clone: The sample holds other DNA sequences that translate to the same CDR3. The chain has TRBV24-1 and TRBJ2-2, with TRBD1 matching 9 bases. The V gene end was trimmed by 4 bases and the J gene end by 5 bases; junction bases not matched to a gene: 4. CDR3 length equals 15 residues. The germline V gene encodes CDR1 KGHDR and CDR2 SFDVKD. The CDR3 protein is CATSDPGQGTGELFF. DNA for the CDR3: TGTGCCACCAGTGACCCGGGACAGGGTACCGGGGAGCTGTTTTTT.

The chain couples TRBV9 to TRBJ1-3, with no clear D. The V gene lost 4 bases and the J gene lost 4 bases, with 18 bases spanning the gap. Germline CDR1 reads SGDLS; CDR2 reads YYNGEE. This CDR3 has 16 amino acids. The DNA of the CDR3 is TGTGCCAGCAGCCCATTACTTGAGGGATCCGGAAACACCATATATTTT. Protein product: CASSPLLEGSGNTIYF.

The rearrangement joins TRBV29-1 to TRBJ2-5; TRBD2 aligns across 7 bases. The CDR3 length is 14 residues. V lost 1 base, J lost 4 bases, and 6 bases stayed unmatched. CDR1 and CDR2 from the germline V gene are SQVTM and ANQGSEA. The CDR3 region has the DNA TGCAGCGTTGAAGCGGGCGGGAGTCGAGAGACCCAGTACTTC. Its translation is CSVEAGGSRETQYF. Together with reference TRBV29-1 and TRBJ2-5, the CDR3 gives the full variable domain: SAVISQKPSRDICQRGTSLTIQCQVDSQVTMMFWYRQQPGQSLTLIATANQGSEATYESGFVIDKFPISRPNLTFSTLTVSNMSPEDSSIYLCSVEAGGSRETQYFGPGTRLLVL.

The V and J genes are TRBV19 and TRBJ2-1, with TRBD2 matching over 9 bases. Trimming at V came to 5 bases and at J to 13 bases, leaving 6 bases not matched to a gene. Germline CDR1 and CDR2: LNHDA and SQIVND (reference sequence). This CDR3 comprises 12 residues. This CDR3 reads CASSPLAGQQFF. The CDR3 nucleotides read TGTGCCAGTAGTCCTCTAGCGGGGCAACAGTTCTTC.

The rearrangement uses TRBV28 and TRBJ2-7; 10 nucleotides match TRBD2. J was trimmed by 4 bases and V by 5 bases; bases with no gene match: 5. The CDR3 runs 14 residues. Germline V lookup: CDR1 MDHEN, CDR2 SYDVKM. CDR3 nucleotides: TGTGCCAGCAGTCTGGGACTAGCGAAATACGAGCAGTACTTC. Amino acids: CASSLGLAKYEQYF. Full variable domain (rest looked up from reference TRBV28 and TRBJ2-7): DVKVTQSSRYLVKRTGEKVFLECVQDMDHENMFWYRQDPGLGLRLIYFSYDVKMKEKGDIPEGYSVSREKKERFSLILESASTNQTSMYLCASSLGLAKYEQYFGPGTRLTVT.

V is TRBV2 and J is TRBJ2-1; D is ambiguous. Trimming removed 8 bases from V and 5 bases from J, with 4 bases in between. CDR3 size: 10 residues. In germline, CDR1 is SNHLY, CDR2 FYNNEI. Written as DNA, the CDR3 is TGTGCCAGCTCTCACAATGAGCAGTTCTTC. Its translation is CASSHNEQFF.

The CDR3 protein is CASSFRGGEGYTF. CDR3 bases: TGTGCCAGCAGTTTTAGAGGGGGCGAGGGCTACACCTTC. This chain uses TRBV27 with TRBJ1-2; the match to TRBD1 covers 7 bases. The CDR3 contains 13 residues. In germline, CDR1 is MNHEY, CDR2 SMNVEV (reference sequence). The junction had 6 bases not matched to a gene; V was cut back by 3 bases and J by 8 bases.

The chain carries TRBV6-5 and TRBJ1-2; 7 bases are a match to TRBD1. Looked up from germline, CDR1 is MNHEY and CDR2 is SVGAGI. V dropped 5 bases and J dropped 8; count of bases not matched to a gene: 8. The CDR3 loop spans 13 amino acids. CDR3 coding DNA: TGTGCCAGCAGTACCGACCGGACAGGCGGCTACACCTTC. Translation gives CASSTDRTGGYTF.

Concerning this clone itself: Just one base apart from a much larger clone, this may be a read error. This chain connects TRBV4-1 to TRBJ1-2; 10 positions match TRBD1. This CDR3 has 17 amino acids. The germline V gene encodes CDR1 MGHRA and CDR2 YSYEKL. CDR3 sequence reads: CVSSQDLGDRGGYGYTF. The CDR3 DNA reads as TGCGTCAGCAGCCAAGATCTTGGGGACAGGGGTGGCTATGGCTACACCTTC.

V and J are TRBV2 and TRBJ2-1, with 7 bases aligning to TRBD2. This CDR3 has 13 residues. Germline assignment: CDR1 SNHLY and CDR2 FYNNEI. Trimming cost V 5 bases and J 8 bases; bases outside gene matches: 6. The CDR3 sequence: CASSSGAMDEQFF. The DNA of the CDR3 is TGTGCCAGCAGTAGCGGGGCGATGGATGAGCAGTTCTTC. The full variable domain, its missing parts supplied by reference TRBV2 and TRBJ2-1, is EPEVTQTPSHQVTQMGQEVILRCVPISNHLYFYWYRQILGQKVEFLVSFYNNEISEKSEIFDDQFSVERPDGSNFTLKIRSTKLEDSAMYFCASSSGAMDEQFFGPGTRLTVL.

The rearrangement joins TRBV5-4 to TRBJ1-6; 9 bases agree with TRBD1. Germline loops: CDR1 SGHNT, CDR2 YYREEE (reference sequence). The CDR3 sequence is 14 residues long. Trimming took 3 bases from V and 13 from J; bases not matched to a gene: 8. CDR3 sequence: CASSSPGQGLPLHF. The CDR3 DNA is TGTGCCAGCAGCTCGCCGGGACAGGGCCTCCCCCTCCACTTT. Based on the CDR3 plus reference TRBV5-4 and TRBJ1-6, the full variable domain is ETGVTQSPTHLIKTRGQQVTLRCSSQSGHNTVSWYQQALGQGPQFIFQYYREEENGRGNFPPRFSGLQFPNYSSELNVNALELDDSALYLCASSSPGQGLPLHFGNGTRLTVT.

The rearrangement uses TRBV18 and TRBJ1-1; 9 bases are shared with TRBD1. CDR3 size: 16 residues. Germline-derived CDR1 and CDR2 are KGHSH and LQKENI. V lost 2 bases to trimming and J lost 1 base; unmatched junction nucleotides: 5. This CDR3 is CASSPETGGTNTEAFF. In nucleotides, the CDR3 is TGTGCCAGCTCACCAGAGACAGGGGGAACGAACACTGAAGCTTTCTTT.

The CDR3 sequence: CASSRTTPSTGELFF. In DNA form, the CDR3 reads TGCGCCAGCAGCCGGACTACCCCGAGCACCGGGGAGCTGTTTTTT. This chain links TRBV5-1 with TRBJ2-2, with D possibly TRBD2 on 6 matching bases. The CDR3 runs to 15 residues. Germline CDR1 and CDR2: SGHRS and YFSETQ. V was cut by 4 bases and J by 4 bases, with 14 bases left in between.

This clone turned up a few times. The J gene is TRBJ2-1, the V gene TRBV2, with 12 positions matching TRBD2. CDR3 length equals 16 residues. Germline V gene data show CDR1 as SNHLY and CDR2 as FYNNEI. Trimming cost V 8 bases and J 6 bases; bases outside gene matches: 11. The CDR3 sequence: CASVWLAGGPGNEQFF. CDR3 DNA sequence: TGTGCCAGCGTCTGGCTAGCGGGAGGGCCGGGCAATGAGCAGTTCTTC.

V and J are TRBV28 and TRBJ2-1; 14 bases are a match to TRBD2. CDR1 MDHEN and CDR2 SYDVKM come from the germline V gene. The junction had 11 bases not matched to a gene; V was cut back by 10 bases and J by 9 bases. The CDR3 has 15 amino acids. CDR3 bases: TGTGCCATCCCCGGGACTAGCGGGAGAAGTGGTGAGCAGTTCTTC. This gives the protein CAIPGTSGRSGEQFF.

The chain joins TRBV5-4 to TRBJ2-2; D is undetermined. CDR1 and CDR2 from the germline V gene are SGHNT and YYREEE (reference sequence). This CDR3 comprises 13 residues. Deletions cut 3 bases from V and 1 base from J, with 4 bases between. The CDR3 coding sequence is TGTGCCAGCAGCTCCCGGAACACCGGGGAGCTGTTTTTT. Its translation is CASSSRNTGELFF. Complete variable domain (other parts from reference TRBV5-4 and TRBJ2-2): ETGVTQSPTHLIKTRGQQVTLRCSSQSGHNTVSWYQQALGQGPQFIFQYYREEENGRGNFPPRFSGLQFPNYSSELNVNALELDDSALYLCASSSRNTGELFFGEGSRLTVL.

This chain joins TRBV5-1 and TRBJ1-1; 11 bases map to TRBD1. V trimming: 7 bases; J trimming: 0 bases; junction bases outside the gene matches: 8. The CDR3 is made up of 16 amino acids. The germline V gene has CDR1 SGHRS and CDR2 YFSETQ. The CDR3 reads CASRTGGAVMNTEAFF. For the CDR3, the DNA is TGCGCCAGCCGGACAGGGGGCGCAGTGATGAACACTGAAGCTTTCTTT.